The 17 T cell receptor beta chains reported below all come from one sample, sequenced in a study of CD8 T cells in Susac syndrome. An input of roughly 0.5 to 1 ug of RNA was subjected to reverse transcription using random hexamers. One entry per CDR3 protein, called by TCRdb with MiXCR from the immunoSEQ multiplex PCR reads. This table has some 150,000 distinct CDR3 sequences, around 94% appearing once. The sequencing sample was made of CD8+ T cells from PBMCs. Every receptor here comes from a human donor in good health.

The chain carries TRBV27 and TRBJ2-5; TRBD2 matches at 9 bases. The V and J ends lost 5 bases and 2 bases, in that order; junction bases with no gene match: 3. This CDR3 has 14 residues. The germline gives CDR1 MNHEY, CDR2 SMNVEV (reference sequence). CDR3 nucleotides: TGTGCCAGCAGTCTAGCGGGGCCACAAGAGACCCAGTACTTC. Protein: CASSLAGPQETQYF.

J is TRBJ2-2 and V is TRBV7-6; D may be TRBD2 (5 bases). The germline V gene has CDR1 SGHVS and CDR2 FNYEAQ. This CDR3 is built from 16 residues. V was trimmed by 2 bases and J by 0 bases, leaving 10 bases between them. The CDR3 DNA follows: TGTGCCAGCAGCTTACCGCCGGGGACGAACACCGGGGAGCTGTTTTTT. This codes for CASSLPPGTNTGELFF.

The rearrangement links TRBV25-1 to TRBJ1-2; D is unclear. V dropped 4 bases and J dropped 4 bases, with 19 bases sitting between them. The CDR3 contains 16 residues. Germline V gives CDR1 MGHDK, CDR2 SYGVNS. CDR3 protein: CASSGPGGGKGYGYTF. The CDR3 DNA sequence: TGTGCCAGCAGTGGCCCAGGAGGTGGTAAAGGCTATGGCTACACCTTC.

The V gene is TRBV13, the J gene TRBJ2-1; 15 bases align to TRBD2. The junction had 4 bases not matched to a gene; V was cut back by 5 bases and J by 8 bases. Germline values: CDR1 PRHDT, CDR2 FYEKMQ (reference sequence). The CDR3 is 15 amino acids. The CDR3 DNA is TGTGCCAGCAGCCCTGGACTAGCGGGAGGGCATGAGCAGTTCTTC. Translation gives CASSPGLAGGHEQFF.

Here the CDR3 reads CASQQRDSLREQYF. CDR3 DNA: TGTGCCAGTCAACAACGGGACAGTCTGCGGGAGCAGTACTTC. The chain recombines TRBV6-1 with TRBJ2-7; 7 nucleotides match TRBD1. The CDR3 contains 14 residues. V lost 9 bases to trimming and J lost 7 bases; unmatched junction nucleotides: 15. Germline-derived CDR1 and CDR2 are MNHNS and SASEGT.

The sample holds one count of this clonotype. The rearrangement links TRBV29-1 to TRBJ2-3; 12 nucleotides line up with TRBD2. CDR3 length: 16 amino acids. Unmatched junction bases numbered 5, after V lost 4 bases and J lost 0 bases. Germline CDR1 is SQVTM and CDR2 is ANQGSEA. CDR3 nucleotides: TGCAGCGTTGGGACTAGCGGGGAACCTAGCACAGATACGCAGTATTTT. Protein product: CSVGTSGEPSTDTQYF.

This clonotype was observed once. The V and J genes are TRBV4-3 and TRBJ2-7; D uncertain. The V and J ends lost 0 bases and 0 bases respectively, with 9 bases between them. The V gene's germline CDR1 is LGHNA and CDR2 YSLEER. There are 15 residues in the CDR3. In nucleotides, the CDR3 is TGCGCCAGCAGCCAAGAACGCGACGGCTCCTACGAGCAGTACTTC. It codes for CASSQERDGSYEQYF.

V gene TRBV25-1 combines with J gene TRBJ2-2, with D perhaps TRBD1 (6 bases). This CDR3 has 14 amino acids. Deletions cut 4 bases from V and 5 bases from J, with 11 bases between. Germline loops: CDR1 MGHDK, CDR2 SYGVNS. CDR3: CASSVQQGTGELFF. CDR3 nucleotide sequence: TGTGCCAGCAGTGTTCAACAGGGAACCGGGGAGCTGTTTTTT.

The chain recombines TRBV7-6 with TRBJ2-7; D remains ambiguous. The V gene lost 5 bases and the J gene lost 5 bases, with 13 bases spanning the gap. The CDR3 covers 13 residues. Germline V gene sequence: CDR1 SGHVS, CDR2 FNYEAQ. CDR3 sequence: CASSAEAADEQYF. For the CDR3, the DNA is TGTGCCAGCAGCGCAGAGGCCGCCGACGAGCAGTACTTC.

This rearrangement joins TRBV29-1 to TRBJ2-1; D uncertain. In germline, CDR1 is SQVTM, CDR2 ANQGSEA. The CDR3 consists of 14 residues. The V and J ends lost 2 bases and 2 bases respectively, with 10 bases between them. The CDR3 loop reads CSVEKTTAYNEQFF. The CDR3 DNA is TGCAGCGTTGAAAAAACAACGGCCTACAATGAGCAGTTCTTC.

The J gene is TRBJ2-3, the V gene TRBV29-1; the D gene could be TRBD1 or TRBD2 (5 bases each). The CDR3 covers 16 residues. V was shortened by 7 bases and J by 1 base, with 21 bases between the two germline ends. From germline, CDR1 is SQVTM and CDR2 ANQGSEA. The CDR3: CSGPGPTGRGTDTQYF. CDR3 nucleotide sequence: TGCAGCGGCCCGGGGCCCACGGGGAGAGGCACAGATACGCAGTATTTT.

The rearrangement links TRBV20-1 to TRBJ2-6, with unresolved D. The CDR3 extends over 14 amino acids. Trimming removed 3 bases at V and 4 bases at J, with 10 bases between. Germline V gene lookup returns CDR1 DFQATT and CDR2 SNEGSKA (reference sequence). CDR3: CSASGPAGANVLTF. As DNA, the CDR3 is TGCAGTGCTAGTGGCCCGGCGGGGGCCAACGTCCTGACTTTC.

The CDR3 region is CASGGINTEAFF. The CDR3 DNA follows: TGTGCCAGCGGGGGGATAAACACTGAAGCTTTCTTT. V usage is TRBV2 and J usage is TRBJ1-1; tentatively, D is TRBD1 (5 bases). V was trimmed by 8 bases and J by 2 bases, leaving 9 bases between them. This CDR3 is built from 12 residues. The V gene's germline CDR1 is SNHLY and CDR2 FYNNEI. The full variable domain, in which reference TRBV2 and TRBJ1-1 provide the parts outside the CDR3, is EPEVTQTPSHQVTQMGQEVILRCVPISNHLYFYWYRQILGQKVEFLVSFYNNEISEKSEIFDDQFSVERPDGSNFTLKIRSTKLEDSAMYFCASGGINTEAFFGQGTRLTVV.

V and J are TRBV27 and TRBJ1-5, with D tentatively TRBD1 (6 bases). The V gene lost 2 bases and the J gene lost 3 bases, with 11 bases spanning the gap. CDR3 size: 15 residues. Germline values: CDR1 MNHEY, CDR2 SMNVEV (reference sequence). The CDR3 is CASSLAGTNNQPQHF. DNA of the CDR3: TGTGCCAGCAGTTTAGCCGGGACAAACAATCAGCCCCAGCATTTT.

The chain has TRBV29-1 and TRBJ2-1, with D unresolved. V lost 1 base to trimming and J lost 5 bases, with 12 bases between them. The CDR3 contains 14 residues. Germline values: CDR1 SQVTM, CDR2 ANQGSEA. In DNA form, the CDR3 reads TGCAGCGTTGAAGCCAGACCCATAAACAATGAGCAGTTCTTC. Its protein product is CSVEARPINNEQFF.

The rearrangement links TRBV5-6 to TRBJ2-2; D tentatively fits TRBD1 or TRBD2 (5 bases each). The CDR3 loop spans 13 amino acids. The ends were cut back, 4 bases at V and 6 bases at J, with 10 bases in the middle. The germline V gene has CDR1 SGHDT and CDR2 YYEEEE. The CDR3, as DNA: TGTGCCAGCAGCGTCTCGGGACCCGGGGAGCTGTTTTTT. Residues: CASSVSGPGELFF.

In its sample, this clonotype was seen once. The V call is TRBV24-1, the J call TRBJ2-5; 8 bases are shared with TRBD2. This CDR3 region has 15 residues. V gave up 1 base and J gave up 5 bases; unmatched junction bases: 5. The V gene's germline CDR1 is KGHDR and CDR2 SFDVKD. The CDR3, as DNA: TGTGCCACCAGTGATTTTAGCGGGACGGGGGAGACCCAGTACTTC. It translates to CATSDFSGTGETQYF.